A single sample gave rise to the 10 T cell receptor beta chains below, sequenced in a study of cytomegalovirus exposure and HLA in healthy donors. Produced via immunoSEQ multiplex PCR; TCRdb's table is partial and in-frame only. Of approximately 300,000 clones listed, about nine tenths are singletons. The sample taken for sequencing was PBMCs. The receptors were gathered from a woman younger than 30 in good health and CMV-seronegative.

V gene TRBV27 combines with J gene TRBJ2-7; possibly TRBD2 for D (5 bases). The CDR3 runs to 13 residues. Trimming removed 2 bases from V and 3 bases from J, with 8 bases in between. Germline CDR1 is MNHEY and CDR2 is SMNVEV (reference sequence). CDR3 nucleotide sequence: TGTGCCAGCAGTTTAACTAGTCGCTACGAGCAGTACTTC. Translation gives CASSLTSRYEQYF.

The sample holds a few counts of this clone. CDR3 residues: CASSQEVPGRAGYSNQPQHF. The CDR3, as DNA: TGTGCCAGCAGCCAAGAGGTTCCGGGCAGGGCAGGCTATAGCAATCAGCCCCAGCATTTT. The rearrangement joins TRBV4-2 to TRBJ1-5; possibly TRBD1 for D (5 bases). This CDR3 region has 20 residues. The germline V gene has CDR1 LGHNA and CDR2 YNFKEQ. Deletions cut 0 bases from V and 0 bases from J, with 21 bases between.

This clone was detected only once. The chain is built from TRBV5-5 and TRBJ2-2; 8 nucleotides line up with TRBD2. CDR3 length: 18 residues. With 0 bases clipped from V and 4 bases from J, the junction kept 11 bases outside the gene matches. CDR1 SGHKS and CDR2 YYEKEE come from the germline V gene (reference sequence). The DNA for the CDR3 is TGTGCCAGCAGCTTGGCTGTCGGAGGACTAGCAGGCACCGGGGAGCTGTTTTTT. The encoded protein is CASSLAVGGLAGTGELFF.

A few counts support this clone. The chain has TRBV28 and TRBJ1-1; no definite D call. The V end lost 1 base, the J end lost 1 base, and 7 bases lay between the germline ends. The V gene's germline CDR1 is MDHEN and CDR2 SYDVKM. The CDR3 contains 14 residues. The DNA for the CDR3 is TGTGCCAGCAGTTTATTGGCAGGGAACACTGAAGCTTTCTTT. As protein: CASSLLAGNTEAFF.

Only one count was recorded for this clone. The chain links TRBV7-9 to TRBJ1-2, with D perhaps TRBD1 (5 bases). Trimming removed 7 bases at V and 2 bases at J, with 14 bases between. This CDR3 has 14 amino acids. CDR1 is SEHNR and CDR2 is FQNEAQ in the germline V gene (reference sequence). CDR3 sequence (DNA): TGTGCCAGCACCCCGGGAGGGGAAAACTATGGCTACACCTTC. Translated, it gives CASTPGGENYGYTF.

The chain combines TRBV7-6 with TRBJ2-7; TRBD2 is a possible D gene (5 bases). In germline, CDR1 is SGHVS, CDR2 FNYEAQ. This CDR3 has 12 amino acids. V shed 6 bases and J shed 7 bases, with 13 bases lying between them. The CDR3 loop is CASRGEGVEQYF. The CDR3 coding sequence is TGTGCCAGCAGGGGTGAGGGCGTTGAGCAGTACTTC.

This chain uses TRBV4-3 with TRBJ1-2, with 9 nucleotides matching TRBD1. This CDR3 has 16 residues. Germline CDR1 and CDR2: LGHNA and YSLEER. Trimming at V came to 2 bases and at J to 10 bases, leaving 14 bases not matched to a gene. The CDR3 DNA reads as TGCGCCAGCAGCCAACCCGGGACAGGGCTTACGCCATCCTACACCTTC. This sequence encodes CASSQPGTGLTPSYTF.

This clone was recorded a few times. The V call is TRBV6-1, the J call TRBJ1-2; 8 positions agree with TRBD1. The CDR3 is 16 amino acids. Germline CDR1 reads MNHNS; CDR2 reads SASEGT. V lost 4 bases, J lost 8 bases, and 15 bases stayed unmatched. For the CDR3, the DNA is TGTGCCAGCAGTGCCCCCGGAGCGACAGGGGTTGACGGCTACACCTTC. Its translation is CASSAPGATGVDGYTF.

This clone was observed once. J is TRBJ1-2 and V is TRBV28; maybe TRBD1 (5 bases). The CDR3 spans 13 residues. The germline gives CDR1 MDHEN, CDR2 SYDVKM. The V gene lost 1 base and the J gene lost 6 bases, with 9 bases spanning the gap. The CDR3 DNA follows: TGTGCCAGCAGTTTATCGCAGGGAAATGGCTACACCTTC. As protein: CASSLSQGNGYTF.

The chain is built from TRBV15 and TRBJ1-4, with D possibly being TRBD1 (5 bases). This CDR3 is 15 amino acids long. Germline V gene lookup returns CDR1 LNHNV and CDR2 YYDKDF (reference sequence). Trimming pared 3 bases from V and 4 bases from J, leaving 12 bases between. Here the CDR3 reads CATSSRGLGNEKLFF. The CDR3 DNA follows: TGTGCCACCAGCAGTCGGGGGTTGGGTAATGAAAAACTGTTTTTT.